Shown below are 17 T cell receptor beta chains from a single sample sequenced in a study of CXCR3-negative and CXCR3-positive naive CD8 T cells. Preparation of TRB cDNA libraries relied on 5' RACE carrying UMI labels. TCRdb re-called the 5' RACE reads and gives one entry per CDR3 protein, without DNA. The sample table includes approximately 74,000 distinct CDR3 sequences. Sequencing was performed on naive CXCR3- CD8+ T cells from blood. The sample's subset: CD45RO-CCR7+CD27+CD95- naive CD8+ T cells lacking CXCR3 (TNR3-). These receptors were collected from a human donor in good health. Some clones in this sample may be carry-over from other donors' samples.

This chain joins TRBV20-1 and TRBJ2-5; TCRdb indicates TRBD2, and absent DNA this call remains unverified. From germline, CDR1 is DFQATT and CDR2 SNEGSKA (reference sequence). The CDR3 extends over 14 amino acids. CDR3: CSATSGGAWETQYF.

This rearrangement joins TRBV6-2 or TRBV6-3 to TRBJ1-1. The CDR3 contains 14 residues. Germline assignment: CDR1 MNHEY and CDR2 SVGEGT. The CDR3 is CASTWSPPNTEAFF.

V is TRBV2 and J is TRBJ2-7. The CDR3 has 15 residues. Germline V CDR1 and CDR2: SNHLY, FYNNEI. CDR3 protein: CASSEALPTIYEQYF.

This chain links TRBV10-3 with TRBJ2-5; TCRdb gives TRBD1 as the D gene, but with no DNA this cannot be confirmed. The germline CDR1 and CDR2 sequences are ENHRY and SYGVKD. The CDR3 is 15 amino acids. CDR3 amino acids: CAISEPRTGRETQYF.

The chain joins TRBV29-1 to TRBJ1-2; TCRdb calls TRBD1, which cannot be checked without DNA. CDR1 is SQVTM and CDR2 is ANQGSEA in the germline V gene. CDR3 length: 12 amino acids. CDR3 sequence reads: CSVAGENYGYTF.

CDR3 loop: CSVEGARGNYGYTF. This chain links TRBV29-1 with TRBJ1-2; the D gene TCRdb calls, TRBD1, cannot be checked with no DNA. Germline CDR1 and CDR2: SQVTM and ANQGSEA. The CDR3 is made up of 14 amino acids.

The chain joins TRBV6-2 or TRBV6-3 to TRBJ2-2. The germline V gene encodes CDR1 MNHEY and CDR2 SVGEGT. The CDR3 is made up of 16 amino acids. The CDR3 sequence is CASSHFIGVDAGELFF.

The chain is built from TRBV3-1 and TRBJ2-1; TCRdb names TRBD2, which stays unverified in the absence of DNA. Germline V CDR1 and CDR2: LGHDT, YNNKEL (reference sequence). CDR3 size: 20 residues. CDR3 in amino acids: CASSQAGTGVRLAGVNEQFF.

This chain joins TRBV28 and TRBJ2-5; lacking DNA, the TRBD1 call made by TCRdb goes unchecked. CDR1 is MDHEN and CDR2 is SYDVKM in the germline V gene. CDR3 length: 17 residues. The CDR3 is CASSYRAGNIVWETQYF.

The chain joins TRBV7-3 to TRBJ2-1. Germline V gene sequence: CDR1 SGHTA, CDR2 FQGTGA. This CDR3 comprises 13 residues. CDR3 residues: CASSPTDINEQFF.

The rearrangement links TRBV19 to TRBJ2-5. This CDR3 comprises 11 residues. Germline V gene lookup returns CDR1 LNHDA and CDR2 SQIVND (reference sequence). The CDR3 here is CASSYQETQYF. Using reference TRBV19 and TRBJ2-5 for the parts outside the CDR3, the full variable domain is DGGITQSPKYLFRKEGQNVTLSCEQNLNHDAMYWYRQDPGQGLRLIYYSQIVNDFQKGDIAEGYSVSREKKESFPLTVTSAQKNPTAFYLCASSYQETQYFGPGTRLLVL.

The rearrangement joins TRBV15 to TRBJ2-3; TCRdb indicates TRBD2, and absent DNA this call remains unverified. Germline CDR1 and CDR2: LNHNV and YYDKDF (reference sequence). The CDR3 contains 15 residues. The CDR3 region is CATSRGAGFTDTQYF. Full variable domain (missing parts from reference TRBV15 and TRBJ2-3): DAMVIQNPRYQVTQFGKPVTLSCSQTLNHNVMYWYQQKSSQAPKLLFHYYDKDFNNEADTPDNFQSRRPNTSFCFLDIRSPGLGDTAMYLCATSRGAGFTDTQYFGPGTRLTVL.

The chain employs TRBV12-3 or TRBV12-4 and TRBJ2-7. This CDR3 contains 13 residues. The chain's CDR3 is CASSLSYKDEQYF.

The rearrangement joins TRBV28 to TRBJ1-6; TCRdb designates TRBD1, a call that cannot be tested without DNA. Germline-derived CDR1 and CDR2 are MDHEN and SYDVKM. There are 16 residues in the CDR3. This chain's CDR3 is CATGYRGVTDNSPLHF.

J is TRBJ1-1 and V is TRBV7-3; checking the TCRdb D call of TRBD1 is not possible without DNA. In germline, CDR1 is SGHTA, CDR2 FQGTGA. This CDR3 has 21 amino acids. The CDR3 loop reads CASSSHYPGQGNLEPNTEAFF.

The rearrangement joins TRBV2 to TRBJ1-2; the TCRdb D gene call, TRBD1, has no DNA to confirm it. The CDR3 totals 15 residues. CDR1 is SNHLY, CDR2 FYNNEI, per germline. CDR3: CASSEAVQGYYGYTF.

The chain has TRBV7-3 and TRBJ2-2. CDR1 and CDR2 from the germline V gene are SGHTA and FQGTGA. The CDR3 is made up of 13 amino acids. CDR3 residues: CASSLGYTGELFF.